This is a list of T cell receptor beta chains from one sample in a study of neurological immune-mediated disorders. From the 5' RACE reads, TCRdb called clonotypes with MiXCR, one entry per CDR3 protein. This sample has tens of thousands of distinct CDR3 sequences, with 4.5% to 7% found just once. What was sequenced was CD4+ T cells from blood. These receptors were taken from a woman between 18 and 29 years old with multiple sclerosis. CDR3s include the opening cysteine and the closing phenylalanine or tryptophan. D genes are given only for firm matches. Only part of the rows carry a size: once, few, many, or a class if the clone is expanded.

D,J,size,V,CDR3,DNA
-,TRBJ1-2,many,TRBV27,CASSTQGWGYTF,TGTGCCAGCAGTACCCAGGGGTGGGGCTACACCTTC
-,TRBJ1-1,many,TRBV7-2,CASSLDPGLNTEAFF,TGTGCCAGCAGCTTAGATCCAGGGCTGAACACTGAAGCTTTCTTT
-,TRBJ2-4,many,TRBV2,CASSEAGGSLAKNIQYF,TGTGCCAGCAGTGAAGCAGGAGGTAGCCTAGCCAAAAACATTCAGTACTTC
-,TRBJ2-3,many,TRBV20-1,CSASRDGATDTQYF,TGCAGTGCTAGTCGGGACGGGGCCACAGATACGCAGTATTTT
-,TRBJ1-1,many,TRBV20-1,CSARDMKANTEAFF,TGCAGTGCTAGAGATATGAAGGCGAACACTGAAGCTTTCTTT
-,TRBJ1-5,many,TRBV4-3,CASSQDGRPNQPQHF,TGCGCCAGCAGCCAGGACGGACGGCCCAATCAGCCCCAGCATTTT
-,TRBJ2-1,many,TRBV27,CASGAYASAEYEQFF,TGTGCCAGCGGGGCCTACGCTAGCGCGGAGTATGAGCAGTTCTTC
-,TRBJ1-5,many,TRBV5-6,CASSYGYNQPQHF,TGTGCCAGCAGCTATGGGTATAATCAGCCCCAGCATTTT
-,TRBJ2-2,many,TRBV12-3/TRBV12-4,CASSLRGTGELFF,TGTGCCAGCAGTTTAAGGGGGACCGGGGAGCTGTTTTTT
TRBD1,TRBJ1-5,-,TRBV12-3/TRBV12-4,CASSTGVLSNQPQHF,TGTGCCAGCAGCACAGGGGTTTTGAGCAATCAGCCCCAGCATTTT
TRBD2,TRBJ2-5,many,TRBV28,CASRPSGGAWETQYF,TGTGCCAGCAGACCCAGCGGGGGGGCCTGGGAGACCCAGTACTTC
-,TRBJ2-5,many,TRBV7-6,CASSLSLQQETQYF,TGTGCCAGCAGCTTATCGTTACAGCAAGAGACCCAGTACTTC
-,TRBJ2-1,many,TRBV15,CATGGTLIYEQFF,TGTGCCACCGGGGGGACCCTCATCTATGAGCAGTTCTTC
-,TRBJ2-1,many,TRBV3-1,CASSPWKGDYNEQFF,TGTGCCAGCAGCCCGTGGAAGGGGGACTACAATGAGCAGTTCTTC
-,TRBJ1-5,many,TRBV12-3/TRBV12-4,CASSLLRTGTPQHF,TGTGCCAGCAGTTTATTAAGAACGGGGACGCCCCAGCATTTT
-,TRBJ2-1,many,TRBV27,CASSFERHYNEQFF,TGTGCCAGCAGTTTCGAGCGGCATTACAATGAGCAGTTCTTC
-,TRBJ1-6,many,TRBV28,CASSPPGPLHF,TGTGCCAGCAGCCCCCCGGGACCCCTCCACTTT
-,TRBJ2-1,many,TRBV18,CASSPRDKDNEQFF,TGTGCCAGCTCACCACGAGACAAGGACAATGAGCAGTTCTTC
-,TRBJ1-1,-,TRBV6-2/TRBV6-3,CASSYTIIDRRVNTEAFF,TGTGCCAGCAGTTACACGATCATCGACAGGCGGGTGAACACTGAAGCTTTCTTT
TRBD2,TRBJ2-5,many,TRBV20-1,CSAREAGAGETQYF,TGCAGTGCTAGAGAGGCGGGAGCGGGAGAGACCCAGTACTTC
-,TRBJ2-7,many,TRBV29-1,CSVTSTGTYYEQYF,TGCAGCGTCACCAGTACAGGGACCTACTACGAGCAGTACTTC
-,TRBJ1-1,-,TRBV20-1,CSARDRQGGTEAFF,TGCAGTGCTAGAGATCGACAAGGGGGAACTGAAGCTTTCTTT
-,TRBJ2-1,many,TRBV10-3,CAISESREQFF,TGTGCCATCAGTGAGTCGAGGGAGCAGTTCTTC
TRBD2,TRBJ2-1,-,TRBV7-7,CASSLRYSGRNEQFF,TGTGCTAGCAGCCTCCGGTATAGCGGGAGGAATGAGCAGTTCTTC
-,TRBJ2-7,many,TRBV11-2,CASTTQGAGNYEQYF,TGTGCCAGCACCACTCAAGGGGCGGGCAACTACGAGCAGTACTTC
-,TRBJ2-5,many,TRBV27,CASRNDRRQETQYF,TGTGCCAGCAGGAACGACAGGAGACAAGAGACCCAGTACTTC
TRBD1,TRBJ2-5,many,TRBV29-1,CSVLDRVWETQYF,TGCAGCGTCCTGGACAGGGTCTGGGAGACCCAGTACTTC
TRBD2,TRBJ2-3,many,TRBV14,CASSQVKLAGVSDTQYF,TGTGCCAGCAGCCAAGTCAAACTAGCGGGAGTCTCTGATACGCAGTATTTT
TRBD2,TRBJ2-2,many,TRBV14,CASSRRRSGSGTGELFF,TGTGCCAGCAGCCGCCGGCGTAGCGGGAGTGGTACCGGGGAGCTGTTTTTT
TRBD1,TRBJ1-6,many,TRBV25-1,CASSERGQGSYNSPLHF,TGTGCCAGCAGTGAACGGGGACAGGGGTCCTATAATTCACCCCTCCACTTT
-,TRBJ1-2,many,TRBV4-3,CASSQEWGQITYGYTF,TGCGCCAGCAGCCAAGAGTGGGGGCAAATAACCTATGGCTACACCTTC
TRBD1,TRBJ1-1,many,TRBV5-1,CASSKRTGGLGTEAFF,TGCGCCAGCAGCAAACGGACAGGGGGCCTAGGAACTGAAGCTTTCTTT
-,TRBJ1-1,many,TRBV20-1,CSARDLQRNTEAFF,TGCAGTGCTAGAGATCTGCAGCGGAACACTGAAGCTTTCTTT
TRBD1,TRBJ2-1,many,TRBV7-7,CASSLDDRVGNEQFF,TGTGCTAGCAGCTTAGATGACAGGGTGGGCAATGAGCAGTTCTTC